This T cell receptor beta chain was documented in a study of T cells in Graves' hyperthyroidism and ophthalmopathy. General study findings and limits: Also found in blood were most expanded thyroid clonotypes above 0.001.

A note on this clonotype: Its target is not known. Since a far larger clone is one base different, this is likely a read error.

The CDR3 spans 13 residues. Germline CDR1 and CDR2: SGHRS and YFSETQ. Trimming took off 7 bases at V and 4 bases at J, with 14 bases between the two ends. Amplification yielded TCR beta CDR3 regions, with RNA transcripts as the source. The TCR CDR3 first-round RT-PCR relied on the HTBI primer set. One entry per CDR3 protein, called by TCRdb with MiXCR from the multiplex PCR reads. Here the sample spans about 270,000 distinct CDR3 sequences, almost 25% being singletons. The chain has TRBV5-1 and TRBJ1-1; D is perhaps TRBD1 (5 bases). Material: blood. This TCR was sampled from a middle-aged woman with Graves' ophthalmopathy. The CDR3 nucleotides are TGCGCCAGCGGCCTGGAGGGGTTCACTGAAGCTTTCTTT. It encodes CASGLEGFTEAFF.